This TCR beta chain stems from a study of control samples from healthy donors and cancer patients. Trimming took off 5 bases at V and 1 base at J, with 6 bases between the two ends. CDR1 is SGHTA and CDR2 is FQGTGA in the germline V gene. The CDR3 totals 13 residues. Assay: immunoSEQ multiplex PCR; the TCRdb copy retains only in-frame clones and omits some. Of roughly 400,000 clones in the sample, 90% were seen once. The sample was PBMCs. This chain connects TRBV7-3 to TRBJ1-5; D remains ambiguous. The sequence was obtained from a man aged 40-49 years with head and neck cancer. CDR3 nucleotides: TGTGCCAGCAGCCCCGGCAGCAATCAGCCCCAGCATTTT. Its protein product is CASSPGSNQPQHF.